This entry lists 3 T cell receptor beta chains sequenced from one sample in a study of beta chain features in type 1 diabetes. As every portion of the isolated RNA was reverse transcribed, the sequencing read expressed TCRB transcripts. The method was immunoSEQ multiplex PCR; TCRdb's version includes in-frame clones alone and lacks a portion of them. In the table there are roughly 240,000 clones, more than 65% of which are singletons. The source material was naive CD4+ T cells from blood. The receptors were sampled from a man aged 30-40 years in good health.

V and J are TRBV28 and TRBJ2-7, with D perhaps being TRBD1 or TRBD2 (5 bases each). This CDR3 is built from 13 residues. Trimming took 5 bases from V and 3 from J, leaving 11 bases between them. Germline V gene data show CDR1 as MDHEN and CDR2 as SYDVKM. DNA of the CDR3: TGTGCCAGCAGTCCCGGGACCATCTACGAGCAGTACTTC. This gives the protein CASSPGTIYEQYF.

The chain links TRBV5-1 to TRBJ2-6, with D perhaps TRBD2 (5 bases). CDR3 length: 15 amino acids. Trimming removed 0 bases at V and 4 bases at J, with 8 bases between. The germline V gene has CDR1 SGHRS and CDR2 YFSETQ. As DNA, the CDR3 is TGCGCCAGCAGCTTGGCGGACTCAGGGGCCAACGTCCTGACTTTC. It yields the protein CASSLADSGANVLTF.

There are a few counts of this clone. The chain carries TRBV4-3 and TRBJ2-1, with D maybe TRBD1 (5 bases). CDR1 and CDR2 (germline): LGHNA, YSLEER. The CDR3 sequence is 15 residues long. Trimming cost V 4 bases and J 3 bases, with 13 bases left between them. DNA of the CDR3: TGCGCCAGCAGCCGAGCCAGGGCCCTCTACAATGAGCAGTTCTTC. This translates into CASSRARALYNEQFF.